This TCR beta chain originates from a study of lymphopenia after photon versus proton radiotherapy. The V and J ends lost 6 bases and 1 base respectively, with 10 bases between them. The CDR3 runs 14 residues. Per the germline V gene, CDR1 is SGHAT and CDR2 is FQNNGV. Study findings and constraints: In patients who died, overall survival fell as post-nadir TCR diversity dropped more.

On this clone itself: Its antigen is unidentified.

Measured with immunoSEQ multiplex PCR; TCRdb has only the in-frame clones, and not every one. Of around 160,000 clones listed, less than 90% are singletons. Here the sequenced sample was peripheral blood, taken from a patient treated with photon-based radiotherapy. This clonotype was obtained from a man aged 45 to 65 with gastric cancer. This chain uses TRBV11-2 with TRBJ1-3; no reliable D call. CDR3 region: CASRSDTSGNTIYF. In DNA, the CDR3 is TGTGCCAGCAGGTCAGACACGTCTGGAAACACCATATATTTT. Full variable domain (rest looked up from reference TRBV11-2 and TRBJ1-3): EAGVAQSPRYKIIEKRQSVAFWCNPISGHATLYWYQQILGQGPKLLIQFQNNGVVDDSQLPKDRFSAERLKGVDSTLKIQPAKLEDSAVYLCASRSDTSGNTIYFGEGSWLTVV.